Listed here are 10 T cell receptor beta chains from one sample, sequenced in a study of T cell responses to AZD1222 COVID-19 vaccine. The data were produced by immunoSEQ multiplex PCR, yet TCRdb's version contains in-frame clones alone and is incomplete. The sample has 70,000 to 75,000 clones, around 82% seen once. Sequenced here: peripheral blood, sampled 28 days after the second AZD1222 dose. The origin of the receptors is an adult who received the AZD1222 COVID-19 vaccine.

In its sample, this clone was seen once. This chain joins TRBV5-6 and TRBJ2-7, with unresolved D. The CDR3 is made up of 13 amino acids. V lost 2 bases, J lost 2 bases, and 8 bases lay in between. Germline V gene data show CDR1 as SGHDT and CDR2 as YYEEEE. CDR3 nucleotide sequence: TGTGCCAGCAGCTTCGGCGGCACCTACGAGCAGTACTTC. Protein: CASSFGGTYEQYF. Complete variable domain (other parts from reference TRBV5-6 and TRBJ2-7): DAGVTQSPTHLIKTRGQQVTLRCSPKSGHDTVSWYQQALGQGPQFIFQYYEEEERQRGNFPDRFSGHQFPNYSSELNVNALLLGDSALYLCASSFGGTYEQYFGPGTRLTVT.

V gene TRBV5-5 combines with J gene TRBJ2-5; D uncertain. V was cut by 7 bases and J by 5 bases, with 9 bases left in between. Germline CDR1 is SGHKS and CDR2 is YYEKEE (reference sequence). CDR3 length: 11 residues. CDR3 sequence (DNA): TGTGCCAGCGGTGCTGGGGAGACCCAGTACTTC. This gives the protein CASGAGETQYF.

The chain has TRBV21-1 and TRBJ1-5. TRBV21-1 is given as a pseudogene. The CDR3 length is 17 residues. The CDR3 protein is CASTTLRGRRGNQPQHF. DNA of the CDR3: TGTGCCAGCACCACCTTAAGAGGGCGTCGGGGCAATCAGCCCCAGCATTTT.

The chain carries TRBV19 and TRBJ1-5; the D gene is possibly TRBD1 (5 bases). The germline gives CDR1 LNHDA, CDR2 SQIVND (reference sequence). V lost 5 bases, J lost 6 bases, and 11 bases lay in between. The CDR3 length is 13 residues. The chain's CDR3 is CASSRQGGQPQHF. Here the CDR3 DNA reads TGTGCCAGTAGTCGGCAGGGCGGTCAGCCCCAGCATTTT.

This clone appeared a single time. CDR3 in amino acids: CASSPSSNYGYTF. The DNA for the CDR3 is TGTGCCAGCAGTCCTAGTTCGAACTATGGCTACACCTTC. The genes are TRBV6-5 and TRBJ1-2; D ambiguous. Per germline, CDR1 MNHEY and CDR2 SVGAGI. The CDR3 spans 13 residues. The V gene lost 5 bases and the J gene lost 2 bases, with 9 bases spanning the gap.

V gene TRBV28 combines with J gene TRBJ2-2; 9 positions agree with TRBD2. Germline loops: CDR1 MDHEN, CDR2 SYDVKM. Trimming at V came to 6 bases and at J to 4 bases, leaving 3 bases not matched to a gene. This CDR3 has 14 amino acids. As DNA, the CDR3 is TGTGCCAGCAGATATAGCGGGGGCACCGGGGAGCTGTTTTTT. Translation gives CASRYSGGTGELFF.

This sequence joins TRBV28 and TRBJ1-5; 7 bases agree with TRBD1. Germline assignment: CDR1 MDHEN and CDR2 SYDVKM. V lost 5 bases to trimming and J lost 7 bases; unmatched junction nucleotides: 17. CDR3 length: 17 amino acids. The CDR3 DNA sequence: TGTGCCAGCAGTGAGATTAGGGGGCTTGAGGGAAACCAGCCCCAGCATTTT. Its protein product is CASSEIRGLEGNQPQHF. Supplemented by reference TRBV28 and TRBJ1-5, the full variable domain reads DVKVTQSSRYLVKRTGEKVFLECVQDMDHENMFWYRQDPGLGLRLIYFSYDVKMKEKGDIPEGYSVSREKKERFSLILESASTNQTSMYLCASSEIRGLEGNQPQHFGDGTRLSIL.

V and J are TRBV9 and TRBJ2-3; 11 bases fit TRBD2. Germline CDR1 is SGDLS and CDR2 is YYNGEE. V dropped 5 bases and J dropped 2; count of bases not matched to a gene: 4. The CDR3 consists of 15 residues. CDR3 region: CASSFSGGDTDTQYF. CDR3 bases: TGTGCCAGCAGTTTTAGCGGGGGGGACACAGATACGCAGTATTTT.

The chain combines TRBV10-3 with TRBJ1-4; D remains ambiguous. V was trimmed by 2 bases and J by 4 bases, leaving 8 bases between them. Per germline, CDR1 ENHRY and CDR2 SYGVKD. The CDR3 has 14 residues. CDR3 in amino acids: CAISEGGGNEKLFF. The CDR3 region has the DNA TGTGCCATCAGTGAGGGAGGCGGTAATGAAAAACTGTTTTTT.

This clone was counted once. Here the CDR3 reads CASRGTAASNYGYTF. Here the CDR3 DNA reads TGTGCCAGCAGAGGGACAGCCGCTTCTAACTATGGCTACACCTTC. This chain links TRBV5-4 with TRBJ1-2; 7 nucleotides match TRBD1. Looked up from germline, CDR1 is SGHNT and CDR2 is YYREEE (reference sequence). This CDR3 is built from 15 residues. J gave up 0 bases and V 5 bases, and 7 bases lay outside the gene matches. The complete variable domain, with remaining parts taken from reference TRBV5-4 and TRBJ1-2, reads ETGVTQSPTHLIKTRGQQVTLRCSSQSGHNTVSWYQQALGQGPQFIFQYYREEENGRGNFPPRFSGLQFPNYSSELNVNALELDDSALYLCASRGTAASNYGYTFGSGTRLTVV.